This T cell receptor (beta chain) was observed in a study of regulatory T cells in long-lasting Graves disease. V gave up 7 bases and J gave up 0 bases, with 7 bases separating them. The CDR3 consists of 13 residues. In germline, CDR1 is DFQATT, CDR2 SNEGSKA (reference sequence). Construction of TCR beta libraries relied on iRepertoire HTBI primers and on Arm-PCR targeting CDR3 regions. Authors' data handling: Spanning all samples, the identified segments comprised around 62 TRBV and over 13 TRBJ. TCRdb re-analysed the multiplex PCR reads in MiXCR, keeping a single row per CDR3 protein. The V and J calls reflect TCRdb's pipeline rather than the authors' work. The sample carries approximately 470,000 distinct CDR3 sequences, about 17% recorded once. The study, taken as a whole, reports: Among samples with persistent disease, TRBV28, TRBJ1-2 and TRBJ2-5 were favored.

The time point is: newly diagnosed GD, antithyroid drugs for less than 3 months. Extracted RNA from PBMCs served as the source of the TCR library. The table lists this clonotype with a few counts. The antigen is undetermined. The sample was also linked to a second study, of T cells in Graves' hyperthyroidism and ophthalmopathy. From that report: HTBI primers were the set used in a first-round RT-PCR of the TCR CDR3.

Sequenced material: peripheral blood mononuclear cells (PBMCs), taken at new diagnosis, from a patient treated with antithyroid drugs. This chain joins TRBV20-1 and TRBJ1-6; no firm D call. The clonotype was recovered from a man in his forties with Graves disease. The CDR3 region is CSGKGSYNSPLHF. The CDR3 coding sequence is TGCAGTGGAAAGGGCTCCTATAATTCACCCCTCCACTTT.